This TCR beta chain was obtained from a study of tumor and adjacent non-tumor tissue in lung cancer. The library came from three nested PCR rounds adapted from ARM-PCR protocols. One entry per CDR3 protein, called by TCRdb with MiXCR from the multiplex PCR reads. The sample yields around 210,000 distinct CDR3 sequences, about 76% seen once. Concerning this clonotype itself: Its antigen remains unknown.

CDR1 and CDR2 (germline): LGHNA, YSLEER. This CDR3 has 16 amino acids. V lost 3 bases and J 9 bases, leaving 21 bases between the germline ends. The study, taken as a whole, reports: Tumor tissue had significantly higher TCR diversity than normal lung.

The template was RNA from unsorted bulk tissue. Newly diagnosed lung cancer patients had thoracic surgery in China, August–late 2014, without prior chemotherapy. Sequencing was done on a sample of lung tumor tissue. The rearrangement joins TRBV4-3 to TRBJ2-1; D might be TRBD2 (6 bases). This sequence was found in a man in his 60s with non-small cell lung cancer. The CDR3 region has the DNA TGCGCCAGCAGCCACTTAGCGGCAGTACGCGACAGTGAGCAGTTCTTC. This encodes CASSHLAAVRDSEQFF.